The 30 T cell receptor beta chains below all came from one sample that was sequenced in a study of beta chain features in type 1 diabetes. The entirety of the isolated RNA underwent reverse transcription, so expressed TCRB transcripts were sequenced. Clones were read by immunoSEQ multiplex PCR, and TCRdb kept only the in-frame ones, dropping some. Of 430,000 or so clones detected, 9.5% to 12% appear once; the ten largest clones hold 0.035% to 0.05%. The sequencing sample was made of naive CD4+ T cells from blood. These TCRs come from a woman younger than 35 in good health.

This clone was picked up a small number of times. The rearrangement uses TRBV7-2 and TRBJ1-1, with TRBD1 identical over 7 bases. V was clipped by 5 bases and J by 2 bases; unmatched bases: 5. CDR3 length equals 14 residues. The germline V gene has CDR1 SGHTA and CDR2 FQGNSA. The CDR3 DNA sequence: TGTGCCAGCAGCATTGGACAGGCCAACACTGAAGCTTTCTTT. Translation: CASSIGQANTEAFF. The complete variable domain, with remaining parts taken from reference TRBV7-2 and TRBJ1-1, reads GAGVSQSPSNKVTEKGKDVELRCDPISGHTALYWYRQSLGQGLEFLIYFQGNSAPDKSGLPSDRFSAERTGGSVSTLTIQRTQQEDSAVYLCASSIGQANTEAFFGQGTRLTVV.

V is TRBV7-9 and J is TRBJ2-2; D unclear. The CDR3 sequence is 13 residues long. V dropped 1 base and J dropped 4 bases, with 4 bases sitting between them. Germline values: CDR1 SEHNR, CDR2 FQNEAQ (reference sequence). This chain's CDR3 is CASSLVPTGELFF. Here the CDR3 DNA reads TGTGCCAGCAGCTTAGTCCCCACCGGGGAGCTGTTTTTT.

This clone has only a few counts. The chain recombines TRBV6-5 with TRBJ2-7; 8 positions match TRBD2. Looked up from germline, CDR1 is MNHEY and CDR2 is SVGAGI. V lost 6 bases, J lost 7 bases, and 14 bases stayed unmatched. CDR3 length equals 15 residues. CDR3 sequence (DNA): TGTGCCAGCAGCATGACTGGCGGGGGGTTACGGGAGCAGTACGTC. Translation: CASSMTGGGLREQYV.

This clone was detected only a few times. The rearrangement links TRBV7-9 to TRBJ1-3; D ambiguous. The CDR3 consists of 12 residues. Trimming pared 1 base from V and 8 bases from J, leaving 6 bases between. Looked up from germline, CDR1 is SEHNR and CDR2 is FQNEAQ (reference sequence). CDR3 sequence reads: CASSLGVDTIYF. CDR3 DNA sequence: TGTGCCAGCAGCTTAGGAGTGGACACCATATATTTT. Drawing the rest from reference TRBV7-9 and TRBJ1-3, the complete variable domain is DTGVSQNPRHKITKRGQNVTFRCDPISEHNRLYWYRQTLGQGPEFLTYFQNEAQLEKSRLLSDRFSAERPKGSFSTLEIQRTEQGDSAMYLCASSLGVDTIYFGEGSWLTVV.

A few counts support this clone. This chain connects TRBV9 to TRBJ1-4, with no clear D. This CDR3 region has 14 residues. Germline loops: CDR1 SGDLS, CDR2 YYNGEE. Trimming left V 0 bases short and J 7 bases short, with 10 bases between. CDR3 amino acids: CASSVGGDGEKLFF. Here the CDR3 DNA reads TGTGCCAGCAGCGTAGGAGGCGACGGTGAAAAACTGTTTTTT.

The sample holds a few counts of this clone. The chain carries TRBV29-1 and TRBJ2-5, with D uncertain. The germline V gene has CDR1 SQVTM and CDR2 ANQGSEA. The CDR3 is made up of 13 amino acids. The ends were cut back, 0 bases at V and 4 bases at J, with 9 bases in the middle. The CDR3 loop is CSVEESIRETQYF. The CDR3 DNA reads TGCAGCGTTGAAGAGAGTATTCGAGAGACCCAGTACTTC.

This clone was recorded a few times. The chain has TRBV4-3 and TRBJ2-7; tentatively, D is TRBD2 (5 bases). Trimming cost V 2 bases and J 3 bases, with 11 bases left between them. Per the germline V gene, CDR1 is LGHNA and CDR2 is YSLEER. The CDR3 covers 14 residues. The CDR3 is CASSQIYGNYEQYF. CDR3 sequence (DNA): TGCGCCAGCAGCCAAATTTACGGGAACTACGAGCAGTACTTC.

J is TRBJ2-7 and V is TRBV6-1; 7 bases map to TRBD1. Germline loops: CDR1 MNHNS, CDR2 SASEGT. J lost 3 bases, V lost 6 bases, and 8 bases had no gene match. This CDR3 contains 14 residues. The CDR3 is CASRLQGKSYEQYV. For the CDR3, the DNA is TGTGCCAGCAGGCTACAGGGGAAAAGCTACGAGCAGTACGTC.

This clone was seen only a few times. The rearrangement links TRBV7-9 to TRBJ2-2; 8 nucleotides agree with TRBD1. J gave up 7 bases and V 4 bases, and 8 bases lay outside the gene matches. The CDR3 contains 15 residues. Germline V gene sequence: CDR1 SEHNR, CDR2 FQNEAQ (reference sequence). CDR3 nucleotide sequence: TGTGCCAGCAGCTCAGGACAGGGTGACGGCGGGGAGCTGTTTTTT. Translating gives CASSSGQGDGGELFF.

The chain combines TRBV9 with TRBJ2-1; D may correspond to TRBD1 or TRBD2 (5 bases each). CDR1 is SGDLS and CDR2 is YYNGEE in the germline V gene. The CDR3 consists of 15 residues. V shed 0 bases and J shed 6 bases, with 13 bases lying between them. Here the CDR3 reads CASSVAGTYANEQFF. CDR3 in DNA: TGTGCCAGCAGCGTAGCCGGGACCTACGCCAATGAGCAGTTCTTC.

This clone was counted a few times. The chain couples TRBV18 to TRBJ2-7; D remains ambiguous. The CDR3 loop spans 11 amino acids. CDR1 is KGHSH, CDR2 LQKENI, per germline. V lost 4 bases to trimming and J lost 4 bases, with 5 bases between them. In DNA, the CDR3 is TGTGCCAGCTCACGGGGATACGAGCAGTACTTC. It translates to CASSRGYEQYF.

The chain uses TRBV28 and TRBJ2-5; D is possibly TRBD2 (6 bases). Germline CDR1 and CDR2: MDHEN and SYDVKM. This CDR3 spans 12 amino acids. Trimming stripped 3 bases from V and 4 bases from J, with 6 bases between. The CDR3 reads CASSLRGETQYF. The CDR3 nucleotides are TGTGCCAGCAGTTTGCGGGGAGAGACCCAGTACTTC.

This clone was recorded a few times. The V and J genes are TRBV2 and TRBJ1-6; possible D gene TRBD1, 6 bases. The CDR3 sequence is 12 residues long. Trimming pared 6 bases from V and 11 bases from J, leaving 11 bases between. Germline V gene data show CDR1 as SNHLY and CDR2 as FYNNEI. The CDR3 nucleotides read TGTGCCAGCAGCGAGGGGGGACCACCCCTCCACTTT. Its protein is CASSEGGPPLHF.

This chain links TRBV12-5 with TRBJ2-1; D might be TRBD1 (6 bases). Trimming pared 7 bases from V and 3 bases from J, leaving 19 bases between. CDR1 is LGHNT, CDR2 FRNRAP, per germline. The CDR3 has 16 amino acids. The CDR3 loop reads CASVESGQKSYNEQFF. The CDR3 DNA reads TGTGCTAGTGTCGAGTCCGGACAGAAGAGCTACAATGAGCAGTTCTTC. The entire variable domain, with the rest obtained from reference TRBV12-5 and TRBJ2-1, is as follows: DARVTQTPRHKVTEMGQEVTMRCQPILGHNTVFWYRQTMMQGLELLAYFRNRAPLDDSGMPKDRFSAEMPDATLATLKIQPSEPRDSAVYFCASVESGQKSYNEQFFGPGTRLTVL.

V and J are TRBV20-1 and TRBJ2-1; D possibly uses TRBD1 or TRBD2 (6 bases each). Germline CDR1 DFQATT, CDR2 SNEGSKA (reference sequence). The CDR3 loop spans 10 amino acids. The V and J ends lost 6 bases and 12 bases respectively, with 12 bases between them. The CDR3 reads CSAGGRLQFF. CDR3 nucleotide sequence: TGCAGTGCGGGGGGCCGTCTGCAGTTCTTC.

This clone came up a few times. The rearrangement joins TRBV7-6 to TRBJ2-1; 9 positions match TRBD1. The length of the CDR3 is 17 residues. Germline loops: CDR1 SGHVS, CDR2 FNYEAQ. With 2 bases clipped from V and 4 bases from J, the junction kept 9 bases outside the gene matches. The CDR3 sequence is CASSLPEWTGDYNEQFF. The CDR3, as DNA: TGTGCCAGCAGCTTACCTGAGTGGACAGGGGATTACAATGAGCAGTTCTTC.

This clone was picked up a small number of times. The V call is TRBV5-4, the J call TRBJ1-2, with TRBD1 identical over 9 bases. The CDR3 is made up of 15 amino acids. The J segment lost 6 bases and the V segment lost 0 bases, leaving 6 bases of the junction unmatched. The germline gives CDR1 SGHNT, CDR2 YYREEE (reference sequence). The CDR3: CASSLVDRGEHGYTF. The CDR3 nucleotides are TGTGCCAGCAGCTTGGTGGACAGGGGAGAGCATGGCTACACCTTC.

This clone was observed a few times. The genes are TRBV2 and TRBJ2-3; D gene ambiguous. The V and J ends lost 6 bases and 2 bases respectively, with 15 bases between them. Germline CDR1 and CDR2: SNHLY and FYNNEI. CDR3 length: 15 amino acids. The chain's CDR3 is CASSAPLRSTDTQYF. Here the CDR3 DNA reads TGTGCCAGCAGCGCGCCCCTAAGATCCACAGATACGCAGTATTTT.

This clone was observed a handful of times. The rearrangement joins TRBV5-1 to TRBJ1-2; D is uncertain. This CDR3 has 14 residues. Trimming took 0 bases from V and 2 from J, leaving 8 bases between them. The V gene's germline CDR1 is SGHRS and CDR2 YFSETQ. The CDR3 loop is CASSLEQLNYGYTF. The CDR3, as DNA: TGCGCCAGCAGCTTGGAGCAGCTCAACTATGGCTACACCTTC.

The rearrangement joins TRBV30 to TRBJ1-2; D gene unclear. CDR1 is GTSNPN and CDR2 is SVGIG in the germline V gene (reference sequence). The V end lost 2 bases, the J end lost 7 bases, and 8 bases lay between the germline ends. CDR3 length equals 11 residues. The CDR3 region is CAWSSAGGYTF. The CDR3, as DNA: TGTGCCTGGAGTTCGGCCGGTGGCTACACCTTC. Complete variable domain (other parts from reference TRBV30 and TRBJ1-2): SQTIHQWPATLVQPVGSPLSLECTVEGTSNPNLYWYRQAAGRGLQLLFYSVGIGQISSEVPQNLSASRPQDRQFILSSKKLLLSDSGFYLCAWSSAGGYTFGSGTRLTVV.

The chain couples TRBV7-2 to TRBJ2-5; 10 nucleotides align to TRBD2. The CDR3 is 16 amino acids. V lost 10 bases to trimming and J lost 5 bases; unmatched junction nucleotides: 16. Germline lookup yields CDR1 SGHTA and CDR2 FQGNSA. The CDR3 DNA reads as TGTGCCACGAATAAAGGGACTAGCGCGGCCATTGAGACCCAGTACTTC. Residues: CATNKGTSAAIETQYF.

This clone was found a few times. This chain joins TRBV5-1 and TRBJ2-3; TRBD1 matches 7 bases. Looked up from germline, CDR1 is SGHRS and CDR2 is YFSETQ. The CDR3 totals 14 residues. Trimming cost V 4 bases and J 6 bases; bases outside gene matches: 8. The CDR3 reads CASSVAGTVDTQYF. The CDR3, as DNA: TGCGCCAGCAGCGTAGCCGGGACAGTTGATACGCAGTATTTT.

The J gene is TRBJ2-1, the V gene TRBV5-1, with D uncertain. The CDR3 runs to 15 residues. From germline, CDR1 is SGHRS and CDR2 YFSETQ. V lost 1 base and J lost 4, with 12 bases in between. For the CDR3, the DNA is TGCGCCAGCAGCTTGAGGGTATTCCCGTACAATGAGCAGTTCTTC. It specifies CASSLRVFPYNEQFF.

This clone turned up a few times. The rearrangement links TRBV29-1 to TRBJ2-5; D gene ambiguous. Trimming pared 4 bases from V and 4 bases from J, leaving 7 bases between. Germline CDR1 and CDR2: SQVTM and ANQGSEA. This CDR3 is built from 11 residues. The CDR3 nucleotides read TGCAGCGTTGGGTCGGCAGAGACCCAGTACTTC. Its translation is CSVGSAETQYF. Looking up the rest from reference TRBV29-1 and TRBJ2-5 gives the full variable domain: SAVISQKPSRDICQRGTSLTIQCQVDSQVTMMFWYRQQPGQSLTLIATANQGSEATYESGFVIDKFPISRPNLTFSTLTVSNMSPEDSSIYLCSVGSAETQYFGPGTRLLVL.

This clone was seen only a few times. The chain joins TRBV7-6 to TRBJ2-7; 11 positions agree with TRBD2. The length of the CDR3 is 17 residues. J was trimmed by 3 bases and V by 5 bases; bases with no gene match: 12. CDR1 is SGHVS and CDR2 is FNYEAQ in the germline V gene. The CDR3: CASSQTVAGGVYYEQYF. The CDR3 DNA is TGTGCCAGCAGCCAGACCGTAGCGGGAGGGGTCTACTACGAGCAGTACTTC.

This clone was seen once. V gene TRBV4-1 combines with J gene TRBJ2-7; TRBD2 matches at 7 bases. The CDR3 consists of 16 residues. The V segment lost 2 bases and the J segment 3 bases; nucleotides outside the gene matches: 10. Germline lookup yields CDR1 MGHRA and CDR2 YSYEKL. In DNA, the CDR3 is TGCGCCAGCAGCCAATTCTGGACGGGAGGAGTCTACGAGCAGTACTTC. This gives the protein CASSQFWTGGVYEQYF.

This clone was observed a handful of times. This CDR3 reads CASSIAGETQYF. In nucleotides, the CDR3 is TGTGCCAGCAGCATTGCTGGCGAGACCCAGTACTTC. The chain couples TRBV7-8 to TRBJ2-5, with D hard to call. V was clipped by 5 bases and J by 5 bases, with 9 bases between them. This CDR3 spans 12 amino acids. Per germline, CDR1 SGHVS and CDR2 FQNEAQ. The variable domain in full, completed from reference TRBV7-8 and TRBJ2-5, reads GAGVSQSPRYKVAKRGQDVALRCDPISGHVSLFWYQQALGQGPEFLTYFQNEAQLDKSGLPSDRFFAERPEGSVSTLKIQRTQQEDSAVYLCASSIAGETQYFGPGTRLLVL.

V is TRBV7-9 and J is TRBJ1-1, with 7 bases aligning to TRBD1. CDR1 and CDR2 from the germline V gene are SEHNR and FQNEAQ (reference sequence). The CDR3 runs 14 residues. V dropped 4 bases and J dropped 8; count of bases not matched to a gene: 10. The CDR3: CASSSVGTVLEAFF. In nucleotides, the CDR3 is TGTGCCAGCAGCTCAGTCGGGACAGTGCTCGAAGCTTTCTTT.

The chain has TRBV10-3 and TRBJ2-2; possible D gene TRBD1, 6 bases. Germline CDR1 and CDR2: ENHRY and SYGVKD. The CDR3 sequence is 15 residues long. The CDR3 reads CVFRGYLANTGELFF. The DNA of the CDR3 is TGTGTGTTTAGGGGGTATCTCGCGAACACCGGGGAGCTGTTTTTT.

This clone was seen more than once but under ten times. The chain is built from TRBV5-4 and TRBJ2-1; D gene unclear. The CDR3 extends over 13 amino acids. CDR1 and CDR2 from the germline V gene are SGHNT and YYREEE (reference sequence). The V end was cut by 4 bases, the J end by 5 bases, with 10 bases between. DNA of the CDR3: TGTGCCAGCAGCCAGGACCACAACAATGAGCAGTTCTTC. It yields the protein CASSQDHNNEQFF.